One and the same sample provided the 23 T cell receptor beta chains below, sequenced in a study of naive and memory T cell subsets. Points from the study as a whole: Naive repertoires, especially CD8, held a few larger clonotypes, possibly memory cells re-expressing CD45RA.

Both TRBC1 and TRBC2 were covered by a beta constant-region primer of two equimolar oligonucleotides. The ligated cDNA underwent four PCR rounds using SP2 and nested alpha and beta constant-region primers. Each CDR3 protein is one row after TCRdb ran MiXCR on the UMI-ligation and nested PCR reads. There are approximately 140,000 distinct CDR3 sequences in the sample; under 25% occur only once, and 0.6% to 0.8% lies in the top ten. Their recognized antigens are unknown. The sequenced sample was naive CD8+ T cells from blood. The receptors stem from a human donor in good health.

The V call is TRBV29-1, the J call TRBJ1-2, with 7 positions matching TRBD1. V trimming: 6 bases; J trimming: 6 bases; junction bases outside the gene matches: 10. CDR1 SQVTM and CDR2 ANQGSEA come from the germline V gene. CDR3 length equals 13 residues. The CDR3 is CSVASQGVDGYTF. The CDR3 DNA follows: TGCAGCGTAGCCTCCCAGGGGGTTGATGGCTACACCTTC.

This sequence joins TRBV27 and TRBJ2-1; 9 bases agree with TRBD2. CDR1 is MNHEY and CDR2 is SMNVEV in the germline V gene (reference sequence). Trimming removed 2 bases from V and 7 bases from J; junction bases left unmatched: 6. The CDR3 spans 15 residues. CDR3 amino acids: CASSLQLAGRNEQFF. The CDR3 DNA reads TGTGCCAGCAGTTTACAACTAGCGGGCCGGAATGAGCAGTTCTTC.

V usage is TRBV7-2 and J usage is TRBJ2-3; a possible D gene is TRBD2 (7 bases). Looked up from germline, CDR1 is SGHTA and CDR2 is FQGNSA. This CDR3 spans 16 amino acids. V lost 7 bases and J lost 3, with 20 bases in between. The CDR3 sequence is CASNQQSAGATDTQYF. For the CDR3, the DNA is TGTGCCAGCAACCAACAGTCTGCGGGGGCGACAGATACGCAGTATTTT.

The chain uses TRBV4-3 and TRBJ2-5, with D possibly matching TRBD1 (5 bases). CDR3 size: 13 residues. Trimming took 2 bases from V and 5 from J, leaving 9 bases between them. Germline CDR1 is LGHNA and CDR2 is YSLEER. The CDR3 DNA reads as TGCGCCAGCAGCCAACTACAGGACGAGACCCAGTACTTC. Protein sequence: CASSQLQDETQYF.

This chain uses TRBV5-6 with TRBJ2-1; the match to TRBD2 covers 8 bases. V lost 1 base to trimming and J lost 4 bases; unmatched junction nucleotides: 4. The germline CDR1 and CDR2 sequences are SGHDT and YYEEEE. The CDR3 consists of 15 residues. CDR3 residues: CASSLFREGYNEQFF. The CDR3 DNA sequence: TGTGCCAGCAGCTTGTTCCGGGAGGGATACAATGAGCAGTTCTTC.

The gene calls are TRBV12-3 or TRBV12-4 and TRBJ2-5; the match to TRBD1 covers 8 bases. The V gene end was trimmed by 6 bases and the J gene end by 1 base; junction bases not matched to a gene: 10. The CDR3 is made up of 16 amino acids. The CDR3 region is CASRKTGAGVQETQYF. The DNA of the CDR3 is TGTGCCAGCAGGAAGACAGGGGCCGGGGTCCAAGAGACCCAGTACTTC.

This clonotype was observed a handful of times. This rearrangement joins TRBV24-1 to TRBJ2-1; tentatively, D is TRBD1 or TRBD2 (6 bases each). Per the germline V gene, CDR1 is KGHDR and CDR2 is SFDVKD. V lost 1 base to trimming and J lost 9 bases, with 12 bases between them. The CDR3 has 14 residues. The DNA of the CDR3 is TGTGCCACCAGTGATTTAGGGGGGAGAGGTGAGCAGTTCTTC. It yields the protein CATSDLGGRGEQFF.

This clonotype has just a few counts. The gene calls are TRBV7-9 and TRBJ2-2; D is ambiguous. Trimming shortened V by 7 bases and J by 6 bases, and 9 bases separated the two germline ends. Germline CDR1 SEHNR, CDR2 FQNEAQ (reference sequence). The CDR3 is 12 residues long. The CDR3 reads CASIPVAGELFF. CDR3 DNA: TGTGCCAGCATCCCGGTGGCCGGGGAGCTGTTTTTT.

This clonotype was seen only a few times. CDR3 amino acids: CASSHPLAGAYEQYF. The CDR3 DNA follows: TGTGCCAGCAGCCACCCTCTAGCGGGAGCTTACGAGCAGTACTTC. The chain recombines TRBV14 with TRBJ2-7, with TRBD2 matching over 10 bases. Germline CDR1 is SGHDN and CDR2 is FVKESK. The V and J ends lost 3 bases and 4 bases, in that order; junction bases with no gene match: 6. The CDR3 sequence is 15 residues long.

This clonotype came up a few times. The rearrangement joins TRBV3-1 to TRBJ2-5; D possibly matches TRBD1 or TRBD2 (5 bases each). CDR1 and CDR2 (germline): LGHDT, YNNKEL (reference sequence). The V and J ends lost 2 bases and 4 bases respectively, with 11 bases between them. The CDR3 has 14 amino acids. The CDR3 reads CASSQLGVGETQYF. The CDR3 DNA reads TGTGCCAGCAGCCAACTGGGGGTAGGAGAGACCCAGTACTTC.

This clonotype showed up just a few times. The gene calls are TRBV13 and TRBJ2-7, with 7 bases aligning to TRBD1. V trimming: 5 bases; J trimming: 2 bases; junction bases outside the gene matches: 6. Germline CDR1 is PRHDT and CDR2 is FYEKMQ (reference sequence). CDR3 length: 14 amino acids. The CDR3 loop is CASSLNRGTYEQYF. As DNA, the CDR3 is TGTGCCAGCAGCCTAAACAGGGGAACCTACGAGCAGTACTTC.

This clonotype was seen only a few times. V gene TRBV29-1 combines with J gene TRBJ2-1; TRBD2 matches 7 bases. The trim removed 6 bases at V and 2 bases at J, leaving 4 bases unmatched. This CDR3 has 13 residues. Germline V gene lookup returns CDR1 SQVTM and CDR2 ANQGSEA. The CDR3 sequence: CSVPGLAYNEQFF. CDR3 nucleotide sequence: TGCAGCGTCCCAGGACTAGCCTACAATGAGCAGTTCTTC.

This clonotype was counted only a few times. This chain uses TRBV28 with TRBJ2-3; D call uncertain. CDR1 and CDR2 from the germline V gene are MDHEN and SYDVKM. The CDR3 has 17 amino acids. V lost 4 bases and J 0 bases, leaving 17 bases between the germline ends. CDR3 DNA sequence: TGTGCCAGCAGTTCTTCAAGGTCCGGTTCTAGCACAGATACGCAGTATTTT. It encodes CASSSSRSGSSTDTQYF.

V and J are TRBV13 and TRBJ2-3; 8 bases line up with TRBD2. This CDR3 contains 15 residues. V was pared by 5 bases and J by 4 bases, with 8 bases of the junction left unmatched. Germline values: CDR1 PRHDT, CDR2 FYEKMQ (reference sequence). In nucleotides, the CDR3 is TGTGCCAGCAGCCCCCTCCGGGAGGGGGCAGATACGCAGTATTTT. Its translation: CASSPLREGADTQYF.

V gene TRBV27 combines with J gene TRBJ1-5; D is unclear. Germline V CDR1 and CDR2: MNHEY, SMNVEV (reference sequence). The germline V and J ends were trimmed by 11 bases and 3 bases, with 17 bases remaining between them. CDR3 length equals 14 residues. For the CDR3, the DNA is TGTGCCGTGGCCCTTGGAGCAGACAATCAGCCCCAGCATTTT. Translated: CAVALGADNQPQHF.

This clonotype was recorded a few times. This chain links TRBV7-8 with TRBJ2-2; D is possibly TRBD1 or TRBD2 (5 bases each). Trimming stripped 2 bases from V and 0 bases from J, with 10 bases between. From germline, CDR1 is SGHVS and CDR2 FQNEAQ. The CDR3 length is 16 residues. The CDR3 DNA reads TGTGCCAGCAGCTTAAGGGACCGGACGAACACCGGGGAGCTGTTTTTT. Its protein product is CASSLRDRTNTGELFF.

V gene TRBV6-2 or TRBV6-3 combines with J gene TRBJ2-7; the match to TRBD1 covers 8 bases. CDR1 MNHEY and CDR2 SVGEGT come from the germline V gene. Trimming at V came to 6 bases and at J to 2 bases, leaving 6 bases not matched to a gene. This CDR3 is built from 14 residues. The CDR3, as DNA: TGTGCCAGCAGGGACGACAGGGGTACCTACGAGCAGTACTTC. This codes for CASRDDRGTYEQYF.

This clonotype was seen a handful of times. The rearrangement links TRBV19 to TRBJ2-7, with D possibly TRBD1 on 6 matching bases. Per the germline V gene, CDR1 is LNHDA and CDR2 is SQIVND (reference sequence). V dropped 5 bases and J dropped 6 bases, with 14 bases sitting between them. The CDR3 has 13 residues. The CDR3 sequence is CASSVSGVSEQYF. In DNA form, the CDR3 reads TGTGCCAGTAGTGTCTCAGGGGTGAGCGAGCAGTACTTC.

The chain carries TRBV27 and TRBJ2-1; 10 nucleotides align to TRBD2. Germline V gives CDR1 MNHEY, CDR2 SMNVEV (reference sequence). Trimming took 0 bases from V and 4 from J; bases not matched to a gene: 9. The CDR3 is 18 amino acids. The CDR3 here is CASSLSARLAGKYNEQFF. Written as DNA, the CDR3 is TGTGCCAGCAGTTTATCTGCTAGACTAGCGGGCAAATACAATGAGCAGTTCTTC.

This clonotype has a handful of counts. This chain links TRBV28 with TRBJ1-1; D may be TRBD1 (5 bases). The CDR3 extends over 14 amino acids. Looked up from germline, CDR1 is MDHEN and CDR2 is SYDVKM. Trimming stripped 4 bases from V and 2 bases from J, with 11 bases between. CDR3 sequence reads: CASSSGWENTEAFF. The CDR3 bases are TGTGCCAGCAGTTCAGGGTGGGAAAACACTGAAGCTTTCTTT.

This clonotype appeared a few times. V usage is TRBV12-3 or TRBV12-4 and J usage is TRBJ2-7, with D perhaps matching TRBD2 (6 bases). V lost 2 bases and J 5 bases, leaving 13 bases between the germline ends. The CDR3 loop spans 14 amino acids. The CDR3 spells CASSLSFGRHEQYF. The DNA of the CDR3 is TGTGCCAGCAGTTTATCGTTTGGGAGGCACGAGCAGTACTTC.

The chain joins TRBV4-3 to TRBJ2-7; TRBD2 matches at 8 bases. In germline, CDR1 is LGHNA, CDR2 YSLEER. With V trimmed by 2 bases and J by 7 bases, 4 bases remained unmatched. This CDR3 has 13 residues. The CDR3 spells CASSQWTSWEQYF. CDR3 nucleotide sequence: TGCGCCAGCAGCCAATGGACTAGCTGGGAGCAGTACTTC.

Ten or more counts support this clonotype. The rearrangement joins TRBV6-5 to TRBJ2-5; D is perhaps TRBD1 or TRBD2 (5 bases each). Trimming shortened V by 0 bases and J by 5 bases, and 13 bases separated the two germline ends. CDR3 length equals 15 residues. In germline, CDR1 is MNHEY, CDR2 SVGAGI. Here the CDR3 reads CASSYSISREETQYF. For the CDR3, the DNA is TGTGCCAGCAGTTACTCGATTTCCAGGGAGGAGACCCAGTACTTC.